These 32 T cell receptor beta chains were sequenced from one sample in a study of cytomegalovirus exposure and HLA in healthy donors. Researchers ran the PCR with 60 Vbeta and 13 Jbeta primers. Profiled with immunoSEQ multiplex PCR; TCRdb holds only in-frame clones, not every one. Of around 130,000 clones in the sample, approximately 81% were seen once. Material for sequencing was PBMCs. These TCRs come from a man aged 18 to 35 in good health and CMV-seronegative.

This chain links TRBV10-3 with TRBJ2-2, with 11 bases matching TRBD2. The CDR3 contains 16 residues. Per the germline V gene, CDR1 is ENHRY and CDR2 is SYGVKD. The V gene end was trimmed by 4 bases and the J gene end by 4 bases; junction bases not matched to a gene: 5. The CDR3 spells CAISAKLAGVTGELFF. CDR3 sequence (DNA): TGTGCCATCAGTGCAAAACTAGCGGGAGTCACCGGGGAGCTGTTTTTT.

The rearrangement uses TRBV9 and TRBJ2-3; the D is unclear. Trimming took off 2 bases at V and 5 bases at J, with 12 bases between the two ends. CDR3 length: 14 residues. Germline loops: CDR1 SGDLS, CDR2 YYNGEE. The CDR3 is CASSVGLSGDTQYF. CDR3 DNA: TGTGCCAGCAGCGTCGGGTTATCTGGAGATACGCAGTATTTT.

In this sample, this clone turned up a few times. The J gene is TRBJ1-2, the V gene TRBV5-6, with D possibly matching TRBD1 (6 bases). CDR3 length: 14 amino acids. V was cut by 7 bases and J by 7 bases, with 20 bases left in between. Germline CDR1 and CDR2: SGHDT and YYEEEE. The CDR3 is CASELGGGAAGYTF. The CDR3 nucleotides are TGTGCCAGCGAGCTTGGCGGGGGGGCGGCTGGCTACACCTTC.

The chain is built from TRBV11-3 and TRBJ2-5, with D possibly being TRBD2 (5 bases). The CDR3 is 13 residues long. Deletions cut 2 bases from V and 1 base from J, with 5 bases between. Germline CDR1 is SGHNT and CDR2 is YENEEA. The CDR3 protein is CASSLRGQETQYF. DNA for the CDR3: TGTGCCAGCAGCTTACGGGGCCAAGAGACCCAGTACTTC.

The V and J genes are TRBV11-3 and TRBJ1-1; D is unclear. Trimming cost V 1 base and J 0 bases, with 15 bases left between them. The CDR3 covers 17 residues. Per germline, CDR1 SGHNT and CDR2 YENEEA. The CDR3 loop is CASSLAINGKMNTEAFF. In DNA form, the CDR3 reads TGTGCCAGCAGCTTAGCTATAAACGGGAAAATGAACACTGAAGCTTTCTTT.

The CDR3 nucleotides are TGCGCCAGCAGCCATTTAGCGGGAGGGCCGCGCGAGCAGTACTTC. It codes for CASSHLAGGPREQYF. The chain joins TRBV4-1 to TRBJ2-7, with 11 bases matching TRBD2. The J segment lost 6 bases and the V segment lost 3 bases, leaving 7 bases of the junction unmatched. This CDR3 has 15 amino acids. CDR1 is MGHRA, CDR2 YSYEKL, per germline.

This rearrangement joins TRBV7-3 to TRBJ2-1; D might be TRBD2 (6 bases). Per germline, CDR1 SGHTA and CDR2 FQGTGA. The CDR3 has 15 amino acids. The V end lost 4 bases, the J end lost 4 bases, and 14 bases lay between the germline ends. In nucleotides, the CDR3 is TGTGCCAGCAGCTCTGGACTAAACCTATACAATGAGCAGTTCTTC. Protein: CASSSGLNLYNEQFF. Looking up the rest from reference TRBV7-3 and TRBJ2-1 gives the full variable domain: GAGVSQTPSNKVTEKGKYVELRCDPISGHTALYWYRQSLGQGPEFLIYFQGTGAADDSGLPNDRFFAVRPEGSVSTLKIQRTERGDSAVYLCASSSGLNLYNEQFFGPGTRLTVL.

The V call is TRBV6-4, the J call TRBJ1-6; a weak D match, TRBD1 (6 bases). CDR3 length: 14 residues. V lost 3 bases to trimming and J lost 7 bases, with 10 bases between them. The germline CDR1 and CDR2 sequences are MRHNA and SNTAGT. The CDR3 coding sequence is TGTGCCAGCAGTGAGGCGGGGGGCAATTCACCCCTCCACTTT. As protein: CASSEAGGNSPLHF.

The CDR3 bases are TGTGCCAGTATGTCCGCTAGCGCCCCAGTCTACGAGCAGTACTTC. The encoded protein is CASMSASAPVYEQYF. The chain combines TRBV19 with TRBJ2-7; tentative D call: TRBD2 (6 bases). Germline CDR1 LNHDA, CDR2 SQIVND (reference sequence). The CDR3 totals 15 residues. The germline V and J ends were trimmed by 7 bases and 3 bases, with 19 bases remaining between them.

V usage is TRBV30 and J usage is TRBJ1-1; 7 bases are a match to TRBD1. Germline V CDR1 and CDR2: GTSNPN, SVGIG (reference sequence). With 5 bases clipped from V and 1 base from J, the junction kept 1 base outside the gene matches. The CDR3 covers 12 residues. The CDR3 DNA is TGTGCCTGGGGACAGGAGAACACTGAAGCTTTCTTT. Its protein is CAWGQENTEAFF.

This chain connects TRBV7-3 to TRBJ1-5; 8 bases map to TRBD1. Trimming at V came to 5 bases and at J to 7 bases, leaving 7 bases not matched to a gene. This CDR3 has 14 amino acids. Germline assignment: CDR1 SGHTA and CDR2 FQGTGA. The DNA of the CDR3 is TGTGCCAGCAGCACCCGACAGGGGTTCCAGCCCCAGCATTTT. This translates into CASSTRQGFQPQHF.

V is TRBV18 and J is TRBJ2-7; D perhaps matches TRBD2 (6 bases). V was shortened by 0 bases and J by 0 bases, with 12 bases between the two germline ends. Germline lookup yields CDR1 KGHSH and CDR2 LQKENI. The CDR3 loop spans 16 amino acids. The CDR3 region is CASSPPGLRSSYEQYF. CDR3 in DNA: TGTGCCAGCTCACCACCGGGACTTCGGAGCTCCTACGAGCAGTACTTC.

In regard to this clone: An end of the junction differs from the germline gene, which may be a read error. This CDR3 is CASSPEQGAPGANVLTF. The CDR3 DNA is TGTGCTAGCAGCCCGGAACAGGGGGCGCCTGGGGCCAACGTCCTGACTTTC. This rearrangement joins TRBV7-7 to TRBJ2-6, with 9 nucleotides matching TRBD1. CDR3 length equals 17 residues. CDR1 and CDR2 (germline): SSHAT, FNYEAQ (reference sequence).

The V gene is TRBV18, the J gene TRBJ2-1; 7 bases are a match to TRBD1. J lost 0 bases, V lost 1 base, and 3 bases had no gene match. Germline CDR1 and CDR2: KGHSH and LQKENI. The CDR3 length is 16 residues. Here the CDR3 reads CASSPRQGTSYNEQFF. CDR3 sequence (DNA): TGTGCCAGCTCACCACGACAGGGTACCTCCTACAATGAGCAGTTCTTC.

V gene TRBV10-3 combines with J gene TRBJ2-3; the match to TRBD2 covers 11 bases. V gave up 4 bases and J gave up 0 bases; unmatched junction bases: 9. Germline V gene sequence: CDR1 ENHRY, CDR2 SYGVKD. The CDR3 length is 18 residues. The CDR3 region is CAISAVAGGASSTDTQYF. DNA for the CDR3: TGTGCCATCAGTGCGGTAGCGGGAGGGGCCTCTAGCACAGATACGCAGTATTTT.

This chain connects TRBV7-2 to TRBJ2-3; 11 nucleotides align to TRBD2. The CDR3 contains 19 residues. The germline V gene encodes CDR1 SGHTA and CDR2 FQGNSA. The V and J ends lost 7 bases and 6 bases, in that order; junction bases with no gene match: 21. CDR3 nucleotides: TGTGCCAGCACCCGCGGGACTAGCGGAGGGGGTGGGGCCCTCGATACGCAGTATTTT. This codes for CASTRGTSGGGGALDTQYF.

In this sample, this clone turned up a few times. The gene calls are TRBV27 and TRBJ2-1; 8 bases map to TRBD1. Germline V gene lookup returns CDR1 MNHEY and CDR2 SMNVEV (reference sequence). The CDR3 is made up of 17 amino acids. Unmatched junction bases numbered 10, after V lost 3 bases and J lost 3 bases. CDR3 protein: CASSFSRTGTLYNEQFF. CDR3 coding DNA: TGTGCCAGCAGTTTCTCCCGGACAGGGACACTCTACAATGAGCAGTTCTTC.

The rearrangement links TRBV7-9 to TRBJ1-2; weak D call: TRBD1 (5 bases). The germline gives CDR1 SEHNR, CDR2 FQNEAQ (reference sequence). The CDR3 runs to 15 residues. V shed 1 base and J shed 8 bases, with 17 bases lying between them. The CDR3 spells CASSLVAGGDCGYTF. CDR3 nucleotide sequence: TGTGCCAGCAGCTTAGTTGCCGGGGGTGACTGCGGCTACACCTTC.

The chain employs TRBV14 and TRBJ2-2, with TRBD2 identical over 13 bases. There are 17 residues in the CDR3. Germline V gene lookup returns CDR1 SGHDN and CDR2 FVKESK. Trimming removed 2 bases from V and 4 bases from J; junction bases left unmatched: 4. The CDR3, as DNA: TGTGCCAGCAGCCAACCTGGGACTAGCGGGATCACCGGGGAGCTGTTTTTT. As protein: CASSQPGTSGITGELFF. The complete variable domain, with remaining parts taken from reference TRBV14 and TRBJ2-2, reads EAGVTQFPSHSVIEKGQTVTLRCDPISGHDNLYWYRRVMGKEIKFLLHFVKESKQDESGMPNNRFLAERTGGTYSTLKVQPAELEDSGVYFCASSQPGTSGITGELFFGEGSRLTVL.

This clone was recorded a few times. V usage is TRBV14 and J usage is TRBJ2-7; TRBD2 matches at 11 bases. The CDR3 contains 17 residues. CDR1 and CDR2 (germline): SGHDN, FVKESK. The junction had 9 bases not matched to a gene; V was cut back by 1 base and J by 4 bases. Here the CDR3 DNA reads TGTGCCAGCAGCCAAGGGGTCTTAGCGGGAGGGCATTACGAGCAGTACTTC. Translating gives CASSQGVLAGGHYEQYF.

This sequence joins TRBV27 and TRBJ1-2, with 9 positions matching TRBD1. Germline CDR1 reads MNHEY; CDR2 reads SMNVEV (reference sequence). This CDR3 spans 15 amino acids. V was clipped by 6 bases and J by 4 bases; unmatched bases: 9. The CDR3 coding sequence is TGTGCCAGCAGGCACAAACCGGGACAGGGCTATGGCTACACCTTC. This encodes CASRHKPGQGYGYTF.

The CDR3 is CASSTLGLAKETQYF. The CDR3 DNA reads as TGTGCCAGCAGCACCCTCGGGCTAGCCAAAGAGACCCAGTACTTC. The V gene is TRBV5-6, the J gene TRBJ2-5; possibly TRBD2 for D (5 bases). The CDR3 sequence is 15 residues long. Trimming removed 4 bases from V and 3 bases from J, with 16 bases in between. From germline, CDR1 is SGHDT and CDR2 YYEEEE. Full variable domain (rest looked up from reference TRBV5-6 and TRBJ2-5): DAGVTQSPTHLIKTRGQQVTLRCSPKSGHDTVSWYQQALGQGPQFIFQYYEEEERQRGNFPDRFSGHQFPNYSSELNVNALLLGDSALYLCASSTLGLAKETQYFGPGTRLLVL.

The rearrangement uses TRBV30 and TRBJ1-2; 7 nucleotides match TRBD1. J gave up 5 bases and V 0 bases, and 6 bases lay outside the gene matches. Looked up from germline, CDR1 is GTSNPN and CDR2 is SVGIG (reference sequence). The CDR3 contains 14 residues. The CDR3 spells CAWSVLQGVYGYTF. Here the CDR3 DNA reads TGTGCCTGGAGTGTACTTCAGGGGGTTTATGGCTACACCTTC.

V and J are TRBV5-1 and TRBJ1-4, with TRBD1 matching over 9 bases. CDR1 is SGHRS, CDR2 YFSETQ, per germline. Trimming took 6 bases from V and 6 from J; bases not matched to a gene: 6. The CDR3 runs 14 residues. The CDR3 loop is CASTTGGADEKLFF. CDR3 bases: TGCGCCAGCACTACAGGGGGCGCGGATGAAAAACTGTTTTTT.

This chain joins TRBV6-5 and TRBJ2-2; D is undetermined. With 6 bases removed from V and 1 base from J, the gap between germline ends came to 9 bases. CDR1 and CDR2 from the germline V gene are MNHEY and SVGAGI. The CDR3 runs to 14 residues. CDR3 bases: TGTGCCAGCAGCAGAACAGTGAACACCGGGGAGCTGTTTTTT. Protein sequence: CASSRTVNTGELFF.

The V and J genes are TRBV27 and TRBJ1-5, with unresolved D. V dropped 4 bases and J dropped 11 bases, with 18 bases sitting between them. The CDR3 has 14 amino acids. CDR1 is MNHEY and CDR2 is SMNVEV in the germline V gene (reference sequence). In nucleotides, the CDR3 is TGTGCCAGCAGTTCCGGCCCCGTGATCAGGTCCCAGCATTTT. It codes for CASSSGPVIRSQHF.

This chain connects TRBV15 to TRBJ1-5; D unclear. This CDR3 region has 14 residues. The V end lost 5 bases, the J end lost 6 bases, and 14 bases lay between the germline ends. The V gene's germline CDR1 is LNHNV and CDR2 YYDKDF (reference sequence). DNA of the CDR3: TGTGCCACCAGCCCATCAGGTACTCGTCAGCCCCAGCATTTT. Its protein is CATSPSGTRQPQHF.

In its sample, this clone was seen a few times. This chain connects TRBV30 to TRBJ1-1; D gene uncertain. The germline V gene has CDR1 GTSNPN and CDR2 SVGIG (reference sequence). This CDR3 contains 12 residues. Trimming took off 2 bases at V and 4 bases at J, with 8 bases between the two ends. The CDR3 spells CAWSPGPTEAFF. As DNA, the CDR3 is TGTGCCTGGAGTCCAGGCCCCACTGAAGCTTTCTTT.

The CDR3 nucleotides are TGCGCCAGCAGTGAGTCGGGAGGGCCTTACAATGAGCAGTTCTTC. Encoded protein: CASSESGGPYNEQFF. The chain uses TRBV10-1 and TRBJ2-1; 7 bases align to TRBD2. The germline CDR1 and CDR2 sequences are WNHNN and SYGVQD (reference sequence). The CDR3 spans 15 residues. J gave up 4 bases and V 0 bases, and 3 bases lay outside the gene matches.

The CDR3 protein is CAWSTSGGEETQYF. In DNA, the CDR3 is TGTGCCTGGAGTACTAGCGGGGGGGAAGAGACCCAGTACTTC. This chain uses TRBV30 with TRBJ2-5, with 13 bases matching TRBD2. Germline V gene sequence: CDR1 GTSNPN, CDR2 SVGIG (reference sequence). Germline trimming cut 2 bases from V and 3 bases from J; bases unmatched to any gene: 0. The CDR3 consists of 14 residues.

This clone was recorded a few times. V and J are TRBV6-5 and TRBJ1-4; TRBD1 is a possible D gene (6 bases). The V and J ends lost 2 bases and 6 bases respectively, with 13 bases between them. This CDR3 has 15 residues. CDR1 is MNHEY and CDR2 is SVGAGI in the germline V gene. The CDR3 spells CASSYLTGIDEKLFF. The CDR3 nucleotides read TGTGCCAGCAGTTACCTTACAGGGATAGATGAAAAACTGTTTTTT.

The chain links TRBV2 to TRBJ2-1; TRBD1 agrees at 7 bases. Germline CDR1 is SNHLY and CDR2 is FYNNEI. Germline trimming cut 1 base from V and 9 bases from J; bases unmatched to any gene: 0. The CDR3 has 12 residues. CDR3 sequence (DNA): TGTGCCAGCAGTGAAGGGACAGGTGAGCAGTTCTTC. This encodes CASSEGTGEQFF.